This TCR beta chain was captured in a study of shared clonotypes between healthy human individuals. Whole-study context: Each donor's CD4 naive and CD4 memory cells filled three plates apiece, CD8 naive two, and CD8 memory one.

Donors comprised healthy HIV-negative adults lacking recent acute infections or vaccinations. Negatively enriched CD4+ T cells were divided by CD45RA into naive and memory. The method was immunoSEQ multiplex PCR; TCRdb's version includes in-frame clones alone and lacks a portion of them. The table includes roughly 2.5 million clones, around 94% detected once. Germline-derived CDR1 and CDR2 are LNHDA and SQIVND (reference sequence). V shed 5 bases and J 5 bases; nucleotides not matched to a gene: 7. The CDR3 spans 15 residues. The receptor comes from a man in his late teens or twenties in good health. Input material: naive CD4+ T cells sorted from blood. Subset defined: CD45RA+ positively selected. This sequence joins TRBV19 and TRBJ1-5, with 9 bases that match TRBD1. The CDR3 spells CASSLGGTGHQPQHF. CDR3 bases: TGTGCCAGTAGTCTAGGGGGGACAGGGCATCAGCCCCAGCATTTT.